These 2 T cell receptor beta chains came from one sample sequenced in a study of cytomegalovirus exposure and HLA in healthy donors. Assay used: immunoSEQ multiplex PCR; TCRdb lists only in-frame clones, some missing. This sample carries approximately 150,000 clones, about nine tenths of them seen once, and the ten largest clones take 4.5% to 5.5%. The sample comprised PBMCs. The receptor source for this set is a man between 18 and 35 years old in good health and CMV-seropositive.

CDR3 in amino acids: CASGGLAGGFRGGELFF. In nucleotides, the CDR3 is TGTGCCAGCGGCGGACTAGCGGGAGGTTTCAGAGGCGGGGAGCTGTTTTTT. The V gene is TRBV9, the J gene TRBJ2-2; 14 nucleotides match TRBD2. The CDR3 sequence is 17 residues long. Germline trimming cut 7 bases from V and 7 bases from J; bases unmatched to any gene: 12. Germline V gene sequence: CDR1 SGDLS, CDR2 YYNGEE.

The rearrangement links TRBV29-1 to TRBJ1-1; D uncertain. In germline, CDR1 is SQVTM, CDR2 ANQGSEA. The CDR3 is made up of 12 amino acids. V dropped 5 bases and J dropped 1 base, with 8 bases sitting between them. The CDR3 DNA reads TGCAGCGTTTCCTCAGGGAACACTGAAGCTTTCTTT. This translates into CSVSSGNTEAFF.